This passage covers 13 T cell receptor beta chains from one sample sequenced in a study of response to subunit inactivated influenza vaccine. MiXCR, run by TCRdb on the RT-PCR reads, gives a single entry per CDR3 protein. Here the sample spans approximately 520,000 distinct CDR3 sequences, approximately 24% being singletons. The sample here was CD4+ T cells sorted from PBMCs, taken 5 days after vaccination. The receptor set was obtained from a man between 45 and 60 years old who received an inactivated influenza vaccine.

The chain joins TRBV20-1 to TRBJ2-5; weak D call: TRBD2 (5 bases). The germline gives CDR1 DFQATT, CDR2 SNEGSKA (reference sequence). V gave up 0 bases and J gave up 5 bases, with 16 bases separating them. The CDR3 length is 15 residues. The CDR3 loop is CSARDARGIEETQYF. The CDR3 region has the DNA TGCAGTGCTAGAGATGCCAGAGGGATCGAGGAGACCCAGTACTTC.

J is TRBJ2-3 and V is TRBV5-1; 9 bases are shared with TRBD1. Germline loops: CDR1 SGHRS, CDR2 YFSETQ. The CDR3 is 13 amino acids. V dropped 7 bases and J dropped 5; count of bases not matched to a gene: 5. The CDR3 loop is CASGADRGDTQYF. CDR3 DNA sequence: TGCGCCAGCGGCGCGGACAGGGGAGATACGCAGTATTTT.

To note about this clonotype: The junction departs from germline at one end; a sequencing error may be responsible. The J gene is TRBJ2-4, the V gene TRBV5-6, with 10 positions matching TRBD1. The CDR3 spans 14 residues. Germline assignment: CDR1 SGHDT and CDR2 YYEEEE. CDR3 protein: CASSADRGWDIQNF. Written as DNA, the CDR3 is TGTGCCAGCAGCGCGGACAGGGGGTGGGACATTCAGAACTTC.

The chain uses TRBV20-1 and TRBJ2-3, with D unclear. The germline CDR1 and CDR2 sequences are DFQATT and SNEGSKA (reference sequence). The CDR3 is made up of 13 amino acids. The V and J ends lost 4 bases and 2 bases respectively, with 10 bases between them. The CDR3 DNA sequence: TGCAGTGCTATCCCCACATACACAGATACGCAGTATTTT. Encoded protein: CSAIPTYTDTQYF.

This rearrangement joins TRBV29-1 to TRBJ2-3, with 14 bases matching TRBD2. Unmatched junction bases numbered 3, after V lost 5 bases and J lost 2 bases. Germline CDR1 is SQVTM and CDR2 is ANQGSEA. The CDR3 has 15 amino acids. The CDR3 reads CSVRTSGGNTDTQYF. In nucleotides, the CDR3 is TGCAGCGTTCGGACTAGCGGGGGGAACACAGATACGCAGTATTTT.

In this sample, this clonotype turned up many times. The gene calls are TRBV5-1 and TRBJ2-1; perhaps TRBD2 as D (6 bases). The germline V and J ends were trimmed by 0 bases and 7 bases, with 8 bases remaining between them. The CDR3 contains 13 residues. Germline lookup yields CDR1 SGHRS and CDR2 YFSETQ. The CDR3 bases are TGCGCCAGCAGCTTGGGCGGGATGAATGAGCAGTTCTTC. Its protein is CASSLGGMNEQFF.

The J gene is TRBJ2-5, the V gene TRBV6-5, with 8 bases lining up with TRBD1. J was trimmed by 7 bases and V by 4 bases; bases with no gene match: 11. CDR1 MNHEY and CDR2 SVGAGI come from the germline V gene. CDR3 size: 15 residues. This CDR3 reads CASSSSRTGSGTQYF. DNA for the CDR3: TGTGCCAGCAGTTCCTCTCGGACAGGGTCGGGGACCCAGTACTTC.

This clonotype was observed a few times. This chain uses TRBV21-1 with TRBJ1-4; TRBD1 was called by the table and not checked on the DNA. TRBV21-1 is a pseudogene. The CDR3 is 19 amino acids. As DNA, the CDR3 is TGTGCCAGCAGCATCCCACCGGACAGAACCACTGCAACTAATGAAAAACTGTTTTTT. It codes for CASSIPPDRTTATNEKLFF.

CDR3 region: CASRGPIPNSPLHF. CDR3 DNA sequence: TGTGCCAGCAGAGGACCTATTCCGAATTCACCCCTCCACTTT. This chain links TRBV14 with TRBJ1-6; D ambiguous. Germline V gene data show CDR1 as SGHDN and CDR2 as FVKESK. CDR3 length: 14 amino acids. The V gene lost 6 bases and the J gene lost 7 bases, with 13 bases spanning the gap.

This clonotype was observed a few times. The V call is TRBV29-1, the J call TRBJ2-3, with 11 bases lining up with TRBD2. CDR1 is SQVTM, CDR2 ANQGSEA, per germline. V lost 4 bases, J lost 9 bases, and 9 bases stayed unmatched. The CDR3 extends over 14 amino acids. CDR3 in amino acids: CSVGLLAGGGTQYF. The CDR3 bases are TGCAGCGTTGGCCTCCTAGCGGGAGGAGGAACGCAGTATTTT.

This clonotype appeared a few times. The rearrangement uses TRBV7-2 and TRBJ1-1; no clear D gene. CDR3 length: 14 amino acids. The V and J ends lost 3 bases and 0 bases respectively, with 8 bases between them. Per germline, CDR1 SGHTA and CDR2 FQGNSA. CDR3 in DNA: TGTGCCAGCAGCTTGGGCAGTCTGAACACTGAAGCTTTCTTT. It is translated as CASSLGSLNTEAFF.

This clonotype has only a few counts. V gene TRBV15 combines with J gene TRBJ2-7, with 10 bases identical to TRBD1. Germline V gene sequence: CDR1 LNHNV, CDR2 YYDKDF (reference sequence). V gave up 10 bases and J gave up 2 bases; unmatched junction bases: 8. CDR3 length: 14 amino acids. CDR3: CAIRIDRGPYEQYF. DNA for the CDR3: TGTGCCATAAGGATTGACAGGGGGCCCTACGAGCAGTACTTC.

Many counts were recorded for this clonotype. The CDR3 reads CSVDNLEQFF. The CDR3 DNA sequence: TGCAGCGTAGACAATCTTGAGCAGTTCTTC. This sequence joins TRBV29-1 and TRBJ2-1; no clear D gene. The CDR3 consists of 10 residues. Germline CDR1 is SQVTM and CDR2 is ANQGSEA. V lost 6 bases, J lost 9 bases, and 9 bases lay in between.